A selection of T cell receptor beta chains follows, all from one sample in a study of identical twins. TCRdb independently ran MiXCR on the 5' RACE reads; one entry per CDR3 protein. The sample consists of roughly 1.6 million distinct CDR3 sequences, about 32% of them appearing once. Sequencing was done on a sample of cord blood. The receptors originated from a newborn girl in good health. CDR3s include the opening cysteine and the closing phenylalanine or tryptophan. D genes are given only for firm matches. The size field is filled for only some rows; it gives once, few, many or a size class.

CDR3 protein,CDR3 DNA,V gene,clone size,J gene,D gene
CASSLAGGSSEQYF,TGCGCCAGCAGCTTGGCAGGGGGGTCCAGCGAGCAGTACTTC,TRBV5-1,NA,TRBJ2-7,NA
CATTGQGRNNEQFF,TGTGCCACAACAGGACAGGGAAGGAACAATGAGCAGTTCTTC,TRBV24-1,NA,TRBJ2-1,TRBD1
CSARPVGSYGYTF,TGCAGTGCTAGACCCGTCGGTTCCTATGGCTACACCTTC,TRBV20-1,NA,TRBJ1-2,NA
CSARAVGAQETQYF,TGCAGTGCTAGAGCCGTTGGGGCCCAAGAGACCCAGTACTTC,TRBV20-1,NA,TRBJ2-5,NA
CASSVEASPYEQYF,TGTGCCAGCAGCGTAGAGGCTAGCCCCTACGAGCAGTACTTC,TRBV9,many,TRBJ2-7,NA
CASSPPADTRYF,TGTGCCAGCTCACCACCGGCGGATACGCGGTATTTT,TRBV18,NA,TRBJ2-3,NA
CASSLLIQEREYTYNEQFF,TGTGCCAGCAGCCTCCTCATACAGGAGCGGGAGTACACCTACAATGAGCAGTTCTTC,TRBV13,NA,TRBJ2-1,TRBD2
CSAYGLATYNEQFF,TGCAGTGCCTACGGACTAGCGACGTACAATGAGCAGTTCTTC,TRBV20-1,NA,TRBJ2-1,TRBD2
CASSLGRVRDRGYNEQFF,TGTGCCAGCAGCTTAGGCAGAGTCCGGGACAGGGGTTACAATGAGCAGTTCTTC,TRBV7-9,NA,TRBJ2-1,TRBD1
CSVESGQGEKLFF,TGCAGCGTTGAATCAGGGCAAGGTGAAAAACTGTTTTTT,TRBV29-1,few,TRBJ1-4,NA
CASSYTAPQETQYF,TGTGCCAGCAGTTACACAGCTCCCCAAGAGACCCAGTACTTC,TRBV6-7,NA,TRBJ2-5,NA
CASSSRDRFNEKLFF,TGTGCCAGCAGCTCCCGGGACAGGTTTAATGAAAAACTGTTTTTT,TRBV7-9,NA,TRBJ1-4,TRBD1
CASTFVLGGFYEQYF,TGTGCCAGCACTTTCGTTCTTGGCGGGTTCTACGAGCAGTACTTC,TRBV28,many,TRBJ2-7,NA
CASSLVTGSGNTIYF,TGCGCCAGCAGCTTGGTGACAGGCTCTGGAAACACCATATATTTT,TRBV5-1,NA,TRBJ1-3,NA
CASSLSGTGTETQYF,TGCGCCAGCAGCTTGAGCGGGACAGGGACAGAGACCCAGTACTTC,TRBV5-1,few,TRBJ2-5,TRBD1
CSARAYYQGLAYEQYF,TGCAGTGCTAGAGCTTACTACCAGGGACTCGCCTACGAGCAGTACTTC,TRBV20-1,NA,TRBJ2-7,NA
CASSLGTSVPPYNEQFF,TGTGCCAGCAGCCTCGGGACTAGCGTCCCCCCCTACAATGAGCAGTTCTTC,TRBV7-2,NA,TRBJ2-1,TRBD2
CSARRIGPYGYTF,TGCAGTGCTAGGAGGATAGGACCTTATGGCTACACCTTC,TRBV20-1,NA,TRBJ1-2,NA
CASMSRGTGSTDTQYF,TGCGCCAGTATGAGCCGCGGGACAGGGAGCACAGATACGCAGTATTTT,TRBV5-1,NA,TRBJ2-3,TRBD1
CASSEGETPTQPQHF,TGTGCCAGCAGTGAAGGTGAGACACCAACTCAGCCCCAGCATTTT,TRBV6-1,NA,TRBJ1-5,NA
CSARLDRGYEQYF,TGCAGTGCTAGACTGGACAGGGGTTACGAGCAGTACTTC,TRBV20-1,many,TRBJ2-7,TRBD1
CSIRAGGDTEAFF,TGCAGCATTCGGGCAGGGGGAGACACTGAAGCTTTCTTT,TRBV29-1,NA,TRBJ1-1,TRBD1
CASNGRLQETQYF,TGTGCCAGCAACGGGAGGCTCCAAGAGACCCAGTACTTC,TRBV2,NA,TRBJ2-5,TRBD2
CASSPDRGRIQNIQYF,TGTGCCAGCAGTCCTGACAGGGGGCGCATCCAAAACATTCAGTACTTC,TRBV27,NA,TRBJ2-4,TRBD1
CAISESTPRGQGNGYTF,TGTGCCATCAGTGAGTCTACACCCAGGGGACAGGGCAATGGCTACACCTTC,TRBV10-3,NA,TRBJ1-2,TRBD1
CASSFNPSSYNEQFF,TGCGCCAGCAGCTTTAATCCTAGCTCCTACAATGAGCAGTTCTTC,TRBV5-1,few,TRBJ2-1,NA
CSASSPVTEAFF,TGCAGTGCTAGTTCACCCGTCACTGAAGCTTTCTTT,TRBV20-1,few,TRBJ1-1,NA
CASTNGYTF,TGTGCCAGCACTAATGGCTACACCTTC,TRBV6-1,NA,TRBJ1-2,NA
CASEDRGTYGYTF,TGCGCCAGCGAGGACAGGGGGACTTACGGCTACACCTTC,TRBV5-1,few,TRBJ1-2,TRBD1
CASSLAGVLSYGQYF,TGCGCCAGCAGCTTGGCAGGGGTCCTCTCCTACGGGCAGTACTTC,TRBV5-1,NA,TRBJ2-7,NA
CSVEMVGPDTQYF,TGCAGCGTTGAGATGGTAGGCCCAGATACGCAGTATTTT,TRBV29-1,NA,TRBJ2-3,NA
CASSLAGLNIQYF,TGTGCCAGCAGCTTGGCAGGGCTAAACATTCAGTACTTC,TRBV5-5,NA,TRBJ2-4,NA
CASSLMRGRGVNTDTQYF,TGCGCCAGCAGCTTGATGCGCGGGAGAGGGGTGAATACAGATACGCAGTATTTT,TRBV5-1,NA,TRBJ2-3,TRBD2
CASSPLIGLVYEQYF,TGCGCCAGCAGCCCCCTCATAGGGCTGGTTTACGAGCAGTACTTC,TRBV5-1,few,TRBJ2-7,NA
CSVGTSGVSYNEQFF,TGCAGTGTGGGCACTAGCGGGGTCTCCTACAATGAGCAGTTCTTC,TRBV20-1,NA,TRBJ2-1,TRBD2
CASSLARFDYEQYF,TGCGCCAGCAGCTTGGCTAGATTCGACTACGAGCAGTACTTC,TRBV5-1,few,TRBJ2-7,NA
CASSWDSGNTIYF,TGTGCCAGCAGTTGGGACTCTGGAAACACCATATATTTT,TRBV27,few,TRBJ1-3,NA
CASSPIRGNNEQFF,TGTGCCAGCTCACCAATCCGGGGTAACAATGAGCAGTTCTTC,TRBV18,few,TRBJ2-1,NA
CSAPVGSYEQYF,TGCAGTGCCCCGGTCGGGTCTTACGAGCAGTACTTC,TRBV20-1,NA,TRBJ2-7,NA
CASSSQDVAGEHDTQYF,TGTGCCAGCAGTTCCCAGGACGTAGCGGGAGAACACGATACGCAGTATTTT,TRBV28,NA,TRBJ2-3,TRBD2
CASSRIPGQGINEQYF,TGTGCCAGCAGCCGTATTCCGGGACAGGGAATCAACGAGCAGTACTTC,TRBV3-1,NA,TRBJ2-7,TRBD1
CASSLESSGRVEQFF,TGTGCCAGCAGCTTGGAGAGTAGCGGGAGAGTTGAGCAGTTCTTC,TRBV5-4,few,TRBJ2-1,TRBD2
CASSLWSGAPTDTQYF,TGTGCCAGCAGCTTATGGTCGGGGGCGCCCACAGATACGCAGTATTTT,TRBV7-2,NA,TRBJ2-3,NA
CASGRDGLAKNIQYF,TGTGCCAGCGGTAGGGACGGCTTAGCCAAAAACATTCAGTACTTC,TRBV28,few,TRBJ2-4,NA
CASSKEETGEKLFF,TGTGCCAGCAGCAAAGAGGAGACAGGAGAAAAACTGTTTTTT,TRBV21-1,NA,TRBJ1-4,NA